This T cell receptor (beta chain) was captured by sequencing in a study of OX40 agonist ivuxolimab in advanced cancers. Study overall: It was ivuxolimab, an agonistic anti-OX40 (CD134) antibody, that patients were treated with. Every 2 weeks, ivuxolimab was infused into the patients intravenously at between 0.01 and 10 mg/kg. The study's findings and limits: Averaged across samples, CD8+ T cells carried more expanded clones than CD4+ did. Clonal expansion from baseline to week 6 occurred in both CD4+ and CD8+ T cells.

The CDR3 is made up of 16 amino acids. The ends were cut back, 4 bases at V and 0 bases at J, with 15 bases in the middle. The germline gives CDR1 LNHDA, CDR2 SQIVND (reference sequence). Points on this clone: Its antigen is unknown.

The repertoire was sequenced with immunoSEQ multiplex PCR; TCRdb's copy has only in-frame clones and lacks some. Of 65,000 to 80,000 clones listed, about nine tenths are singletons. Material: CD4+ or CD8+ T cells sorted from blood, obtained in a trial of the OX40 agonist ivuxolimab. The receptor was derived from an adult with an advanced solid tumor such as melanoma, head and neck, liver or kidney cancer. The chain uses TRBV19 and TRBJ1-1; D is undetermined. The CDR3 protein is CASSTSVGRMNTEAFF. CDR3 bases: TGTGCCAGTAGTACGTCCGTCGGACGGATGAACACTGAAGCTTTCTTT.